The clone carrying this T cell receptor beta chain came up many times. This sample was included in a study of blood T cells in healthy people across ages. Study-level information: Through template switching, about one barcoded beta molecule was captured per two T cells, as measured in model experiments.

Trimming cost V 7 bases and J 2 bases, with 13 bases left between them. Germline V lookup: CDR1 SGHTA, CDR2 FQGNSA. The CDR3 runs to 14 residues. A second roughly 6 to 11 cycle PCR used barcoded and J-beta primers. One entry per CDR3 protein results from TCRdb running MiXCR on the 5' RACE reads. The sample contains just under 900,000 distinct CDR3 sequences, 29% of which appear only once. Sequencing used blood. The sequence was collected from a woman older than 75 in good health. This rearrangement joins TRBV7-2 to TRBJ2-3; D is perhaps TRBD1 or TRBD2 (5 bases each). The CDR3 DNA reads TGTGCCAGCAATAGGGACCGCTCCACAGATACGCAGTATTTT. It is translated as CASNRDRSTDTQYF. Using reference TRBV7-2 and TRBJ2-3 for the parts outside the CDR3, the full variable domain is GAGVSQSPSNKVTEKGKDVELRCDPISGHTALYWYRQSLGQGLEFLIYFQGNSAPDKSGLPSDRFSAERTGGSVSTLTIQRTQQEDSAVYLCASNRDRSTDTQYFGPGTRLTVL.